These 14 T cell receptor beta chains share one sample of origin, sequenced in a study of T cells in Graves' hyperthyroidism and ophthalmopathy. Authors of the study amplified TCR beta CDR3 regions from RNA transcripts. The HTBI primer set served for first-round RT-PCR of the TCR CDR3. TCRdb re-called the multiplex PCR reads with MiXCR, one entry per CDR3 protein. The data show around 250,000 distinct CDR3 sequences, roughly 15% seen once. Sample: blood. Source of these receptors: a woman between 40 and 55 years old with Graves' hyperthyroidism that later progressed to Graves' ophthalmopathy.

This clonotype was detected ten times or more. The V and J genes are TRBV15 and TRBJ2-1; no firm D call. Germline V gene sequence: CDR1 LNHNV, CDR2 YYDKDF (reference sequence). V was trimmed by 0 bases and J by 5 bases, leaving 5 bases between them. The length of the CDR3 is 13 residues. CDR3 sequence: CATSRDADNEQFF. The CDR3 region has the DNA TGTGCCACCAGCAGAGATGCAGACAATGAGCAGTTCTTC. The full variable domain, completed using reference TRBV15 and TRBJ2-1, is DAMVIQNPRYQVTQFGKPVTLSCSQTLNHNVMYWYQQKSSQAPKLLFHYYDKDFNNEADTPDNFQSRRPNTSFCFLDIRSPGLGDTAMYLCATSRDADNEQFFGPGTRLTVL.

This clonotype was picked up a small number of times. The rearrangement links TRBV19 to TRBJ2-7, with D perhaps matching TRBD1 (5 bases). Trimming shortened V by 2 bases and J by 3 bases, and 14 bases separated the two germline ends. This CDR3 is built from 15 residues. CDR1 is LNHDA and CDR2 is SQIVND in the germline V gene (reference sequence). The CDR3 sequence: CASSIRQTKRYEQYF. In DNA, the CDR3 is TGTGCCAGTAGTATAAGACAGACCAAACGCTACGAGCAGTACTTC.

J is TRBJ2-5 and V is TRBV5-4; D possibly corresponds to TRBD2 (6 bases). The CDR3 length is 15 residues. CDR1 SGHNT and CDR2 YYREEE come from the germline V gene (reference sequence). Trimming took 4 bases from V and 1 from J, leaving 14 bases between them. CDR3 region: CASSGGIVGQETQYF. DNA for the CDR3: TGTGCCAGCAGCGGGGGGATAGTTGGCCAAGAGACCCAGTACTTC.

This clonotype appeared many times. The gene calls are TRBV18 and TRBJ1-5; D perhaps matches TRBD1 (6 bases). The germline V gene has CDR1 KGHSH and CDR2 LQKENI. The CDR3 is 13 residues long. V was clipped by 6 bases and J by 6 bases, with 12 bases between them. The CDR3 nucleotides are TGTGCCAGCTCCAACCTGGACAGTCAGCCCCAGCATTTT. Translation gives CASSNLDSQPQHF.

This clonotype was seen a few times. The chain has TRBV6-1 and TRBJ2-4; TRBD1 or TRBD2 may be the D gene (5 bases each). Between the trimmed V and J ends, which lost 4 bases and 10 bases, there was a span of 14 bases. The CDR3 runs to 13 residues. In germline, CDR1 is MNHNS, CDR2 SASEGT. The CDR3 DNA follows: TGTGCCAGCAGTGGGGACCCAATAGGGATTCAGTACTTC. It specifies CASSGDPIGIQYF.

This clonotype was recorded many times. This chain joins TRBV12-3 or TRBV12-4 and TRBJ1-1; D gene uncertain. With 6 bases removed from V and 4 bases from J, the gap between germline ends came to 3 bases. CDR3 size: 10 residues. In DNA, the CDR3 is TGTGCCAGCAGGAGCACTGAAGCTTTCTTT. The encoded protein is CASRSTEAFF.

Only a few counts were recorded for this clonotype. The CDR3, as DNA: TGTGCCAGCAGCGTAGGCCTTCCCGATACGCAGTATTTT. As protein: CASSVGLPDTQYF. The chain couples TRBV9 to TRBJ2-3, with unresolved D. This CDR3 region has 13 residues. V gave up 0 bases and J gave up 6 bases, with 8 bases separating them. CDR1 is SGDLS and CDR2 is YYNGEE in the germline V gene.

This clonotype occurred many times. The chain joins TRBV18 to TRBJ2-5; possibly TRBD1 for D (6 bases). The length of the CDR3 is 15 residues. The germline V gene has CDR1 KGHSH and CDR2 LQKENI. V gave up 1 base and J gave up 4 bases, with 13 bases separating them. The CDR3 DNA reads TGTGCCAGCTCACCACTCCAGGGGTTCGGAGAGACCCAGTACTTC. Translation: CASSPLQGFGETQYF.

This clonotype was counted many times. The chain joins TRBV6-5 to TRBJ1-2; no firm D call. Looked up from germline, CDR1 is MNHEY and CDR2 is SVGAGI. With 0 bases removed from V and 4 bases from J, the gap between germline ends came to 6 bases. This CDR3 spans 13 amino acids. The CDR3 region is CASSYSSIYGYTF. The CDR3 DNA reads as TGTGCCAGCAGTTACTCGAGCATCTATGGCTACACCTTC.

J is TRBJ2-5 and V is TRBV20-1, with 15 nucleotides matching TRBD2. Trimming took 4 bases from V and 4 from J; bases not matched to a gene: 4. The CDR3 contains 15 residues. CDR1 DFQATT and CDR2 SNEGSKA come from the germline V gene (reference sequence). The CDR3 region is CSATPGLAGGETQYF. The CDR3, as DNA: TGCAGTGCTACTCCGGGACTAGCGGGAGGAGAGACCCAGTACTTC.

This clonotype was seen a few times. The chain recombines TRBV9 with TRBJ2-1; no clear D. Per the germline V gene, CDR1 is SGDLS and CDR2 is YYNGEE. This CDR3 contains 20 residues. Trimming took off 0 bases at V and 0 bases at J, with 22 bases between the two ends. The DNA of the CDR3 is TGTGCCAGCAGCGTAGCTTGGGGTAGCCTCTTACCAAGCTCCTACAATGAGCAGTTCTTC. Translating gives CASSVAWGSLLPSSYNEQFF.

The V gene is TRBV15, the J gene TRBJ1-4; no definite D call. This CDR3 is 16 amino acids long. Germline V gene data show CDR1 as LNHNV and CDR2 as YYDKDF (reference sequence). The ends were cut back, 2 bases at V and 0 bases at J, with 10 bases in the middle. This CDR3 is CATSRIEITTNEKLFF. The CDR3 DNA sequence: TGTGCCACCAGCAGAATCGAGATCACAACTAATGAAAAACTGTTTTTT. Full variable domain (missing parts from reference TRBV15 and TRBJ1-4): DAMVIQNPRYQVTQFGKPVTLSCSQTLNHNVMYWYQQKSSQAPKLLFHYYDKDFNNEADTPDNFQSRRPNTSFCFLDIRSPGLGDTAMYLCATSRIEITTNEKLFFGSGTQLSVL.

The V and J genes are TRBV6-1 and TRBJ2-1; 7 bases match TRBD1. Germline CDR1 MNHNS, CDR2 SASEGT. After removal of 5 bases from V and 3 bases from J, the junction contained 10 bases not matched to a gene. The CDR3 has 16 amino acids. CDR3 bases: TGTGCCAGCAGTCGGGACAGATCAACTCTCTACAATGAGCAGTTCTTC. Translating gives CASSRDRSTLYNEQFF.

The rearrangement links TRBV4-1 to TRBJ1-5; D is possibly TRBD1 (5 bases). Trimming pared 0 bases from V and 0 bases from J, leaving 12 bases between. The CDR3 has 17 amino acids. Germline lookup yields CDR1 MGHRA and CDR2 YSYEKL. As DNA, the CDR3 is TGCGCCAGCAGCCAAGATGGGAACAGGTATAGCAATCAGCCCCAGCATTTT. This gives the protein CASSQDGNRYSNQPQHF.